This T cell receptor beta chain came from a study of human T cells and chemical hapten exposure. The CDR3 covers 15 residues. V lost 5 bases to trimming and J lost 0 bases, with 14 bases between them. Time point of the sample: patch test 1, 2 weeks after DPC sensitization. Treatment given: therapeutic diphenylcyclopropenone sensitization with weekly scalp DPC. Staff drew blood before applying each patch test. TCRdb re-analysed the RACE reads in MiXCR, keeping a single row per CDR3 protein. The table includes some 350,000 distinct CDR3 sequences, roughly 6.9% detected once. Study-wide results and limits: While controls formed fewer of them, expanded TCRs formed significantly more large CDR3 similarity clusters.

This clonotype was detected only a few times. Antigen: not known. Sequencing used whole blood, obtained in connection with sensitization to the hapten diphenylcyclopropenone (DPC). The receptor's source is a woman younger than 35 with alopecia areata. Some clones in this sample may be carry-over from other donors' samples. This chain links TRBV12-3 or TRBV12-4 with TRBJ2-7; no firm D call. CDR3 in amino acids: CASSALPGFSYEQYF. The CDR3 region has the DNA TGTGCCAGCAGTGCGCTCCCCGGTTTCTCCTACGAGCAGTACTTC.